This T cell receptor beta chain is drawn from a study of T-cell reconstitution after alpha-beta-depleted transplantation in children. Whole-study findings and limits: Newly generated T cells supplied most T-cell counts and diversity one year post-transplant.

This clonotype showed up many times. Antigen specificity is unknown. The V end lost 4 bases, the J end lost 4 bases, and 18 bases lay between the germline ends. This CDR3 region has 16 residues. Germline V CDR1 and CDR2: MGHRA, YSYEKL. The TCRbeta library was prepared with unique molecular identifiers. TCRdb ran MiXCR on the PCR reads and lists one entry per CDR3 protein. The repertoire holds 210,000 or so distinct CDR3 sequences, with approximately 10% as singletons. Sequenced here: PBMCs, sampled before TCRalphabeta/CD19-depleted stem cell transplant. The sequence was collected from a child younger than two with acute myeloid leukemia, due to receive a stem cell transplant. This chain connects TRBV4-1 to TRBJ2-3, with D possibly being TRBD2 (6 bases). In DNA form, the CDR3 reads TGCGCCAGCAGCCCCTTCGTCGGGCGCGGGGCAGATACGCAGTATTTT. Translating it yields CASSPFVGRGADTQYF.